The present entry profiles one T cell receptor beta chain with its context. Its antigen remains unidentified. The length of the CDR3 is 13 residues. V lost 6 bases, J lost 4 bases, and 1 base stayed unmatched. The germline gives CDR1 SNHLY, CDR2 FYNNEI. The sample originates from a study of cytomegalovirus exposure and HLA in healthy donors. The PCR employed 60 Vbeta primers together with 13 Jbeta primers. Generated by immunoSEQ multiplex PCR, the TCRdb table keeps only in-frame clones and is missing some. The sample has over 110,000 clones, about 84% seen once. General observations from the study: Roughly uniform sequencing depth across donors was assumed, possibly incorrectly. Trimming of TCR beta V- and J-genes showed a link, identified in a later analysis, to a missense DCLRE1C variant.

This TCR was recovered from a middle-aged woman in good health and CMV-seropositive. The chain recombines TRBV2 with TRBJ1-5; 9 bases align to TRBD1. The sequencing sample was made of PBMCs. The CDR3, as DNA: TGTGCCAGCAGGGGGACAGGGAATCAGCCCCAGCATTTT. Translating gives CASRGTGNQPQHF.